This T cell receptor beta chain is drawn from a study of blood T cell repertoires in COVID-19 (TCRdb year 2020). Turning to the overall study: Collaborator samples came from the United States, Italy and Spain and covered acute and convalescent phases of COVID-19. The prospective study material was composed of cDNA or gDNA derived from T cells, B-cell-depleted T cells, or PBMCs. The dataset comprised deeply sampled blood TCRbeta repertoires from subjects exposed to, actively infected with, or recovered from COVID-19. The repertoires were made available in a free public database intended to serve as a resource for research on the immune response to SARS-CoV-2. The samples were drawn from two sources: the first 160 participants of the ongoing ImmuneRACE study, and 1,000 to 1,500 subjects contributed by 6 global collaborators. Nearly every sample came with metadata listing a de-identified subject ID, COVID-19 status, age in years and sex. Where available, HLA class I and class II types were taken from metadata supplied by the sample provider and were not determined by assay-based typing.

The immunoSEQ Assay, a bias-controlled multiplex PCR, was used to amplify TCRbeta CDR3 regions from genomic DNA. The authors' pipeline ran thus. The number of nucleated cells in each sample was estimated from the amplification of reference gene primers within the assay. To quantify the absolute abundance of each unique TCRbeta CDR3 rearrangement, sequence reads were collapsed and filtered. For each sample, productive Simpson clonality was calculated as the square root of Simpson's diversity index over productive rearrangements. Drawn from immuneACCESS, this table holds only the in-frame rearrangements with V and J called that TCRdb kept. Clones are partly lost; checked studies trace under half to an unresolved V gene and leave the rest unexplained. Clone size and V and J calls were adopted from that table, with D and trimming inferred from the DNA. The sample table shows over 65,000 clones, and roughly 88% are seen once. The ten most abundant clones make up around 8.1% of the sample.

As for this clone: Which antigen it targets is not known. The sample holds no much larger clone one base away, and base qualities are not on file.

Study-wide conclusions, independent of this receptor: How much clinical and demographic metadata was included differed by source and by participant, and the metadata was provided uncurated.

Collaborating institutions collected whole blood in K2EDTA tubes following their own protocols. For TCRbeta analysis, collaborators shipped samples as frozen whole blood, isolated PBMCs, or DNA extracted from either of those sample types. V drops 2 bases and J drops 4 bases, leaving 12 bases in between. The germline V gene (reference sequence) supplies CDR1 LGHDT and CDR2 YNNKEL. From the cysteine through the phenylalanine, the CDR3 covers 15 amino acids. The entry retains the CDR3 DNA only, 45 bases that are in frame from base 1. The TCR originated in a man in his thirties or forties with acute or convalescent COVID-19. Source material: peripheral blood. The chain employs TRBV3-1 (or the pseudogene TRBV3-2) and TRBJ2-1; perhaps TRBD1 is the D gene, with 6 bases matching. The DNA reads TGTGCCAGCAGCCAATCCGGGACAAGATACAATGAGCAGTTCTTC. It encodes CASSQSGTRYNEQFF.